This T cell receptor beta chain came from a study of response to subunit inactivated influenza vaccine. The V segment lost 5 bases and the J segment 3 bases; nucleotides outside the gene matches: 10. Germline-derived CDR1 and CDR2 are ENHRY and SYGVKD. The CDR3 extends over 16 amino acids. TCRdb used MiXCR to reprocess the RT-PCR reads, holding one entry per CDR3 protein. The sample has just under 550,000 distinct CDR3 sequences, less than 25% seen once. Concerning this clonotype itself: A much larger clone is a single base away; this may be a read error.

These data also formed part of another study, on T cells expressing NK-cell markers. That investigation notes: Beta-chain TCR cDNA was generated via 5'RACE template switching with UMIs. Sorted CD3+CD56+NKG2C+, CD3+CD56+NKG2C- and CD3+CD56-NKG2C+ T cells provided the TCR beta repertoires. In the group of eight sequenced donors, seven were HCMV-seropositive and one was seronegative. These same clonotypes (in four donors) also led the CD3+CD56-NKG2C+ fraction.

The clonotype originates from a man aged 45-60 years who received an inactivated influenza vaccine. Sequenced material: CD4+ T cells sorted from PBMCs, taken about 12 days after vaccination. This chain uses TRBV10-3 with TRBJ2-5; 9 bases align to TRBD2. CDR3: CAISRDLAGTKETQYF. The CDR3 nucleotides are TGTGCCATCAGTCGAGACCTAGCGGGGACGAAAGAGACCCAGTACTTC.